The sequence of this T cell receptor (beta chain) was determined in a study of T cells in Graves' hyperthyroidism and ophthalmopathy. Amplification of TCR beta CDR3 regions used RNA as the template. An initial round of RT-PCR targeting the TCR CDR3 relied on the HTBI primer set. From the multiplex PCR reads, TCRdb called clonotypes with MiXCR, one entry per CDR3 protein. The table has approximately 610,000 distinct CDR3 sequences, 14% to 15% seen once; the top ten hold around 4.5%. Concerning this clonotype itself: Being one base from a much bigger clone, this may be a read error.

The CDR3 consists of 14 residues. V lost 7 bases to trimming and J lost 6 bases; unmatched junction nucleotides: 8. The V gene's germline CDR1 is MNHEY and CDR2 SVGEGT. The source is a woman between 40 and 50 years old with Graves' ophthalmopathy. The material sequenced was blood. The chain recombines TRBV6-2 or TRBV6-3 with TRBJ2-7; TRBD2 aligns across 11 bases. The CDR3 reads CASKRLAGFGEQYF. CDR3 bases: TGTGCCAGCAAAAGACTAGCGGGATTCGGCGAGCAGTACTTC.